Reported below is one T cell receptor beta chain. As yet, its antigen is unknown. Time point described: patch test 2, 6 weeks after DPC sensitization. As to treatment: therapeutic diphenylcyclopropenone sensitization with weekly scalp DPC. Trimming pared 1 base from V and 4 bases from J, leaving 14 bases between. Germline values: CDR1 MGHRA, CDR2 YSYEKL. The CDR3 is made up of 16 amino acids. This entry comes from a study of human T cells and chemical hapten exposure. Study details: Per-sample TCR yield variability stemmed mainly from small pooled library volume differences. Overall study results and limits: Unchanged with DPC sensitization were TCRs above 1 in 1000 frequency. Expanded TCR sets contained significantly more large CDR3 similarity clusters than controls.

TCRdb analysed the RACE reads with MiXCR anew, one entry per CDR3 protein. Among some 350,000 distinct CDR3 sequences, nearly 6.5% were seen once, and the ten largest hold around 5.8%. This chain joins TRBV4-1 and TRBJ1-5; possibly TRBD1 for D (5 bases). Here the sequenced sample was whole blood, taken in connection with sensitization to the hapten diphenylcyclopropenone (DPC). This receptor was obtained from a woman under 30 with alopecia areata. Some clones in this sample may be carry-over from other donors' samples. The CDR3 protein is CASSQAAGLTNQPQHF. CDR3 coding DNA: TGCGCCAGCAGCCAAGCTGCGGGACTGACTAATCAGCCCCAGCATTTT.